A selection of T cell receptor beta chains follows, all from one sample in a study of OX40 agonist ivuxolimab in advanced cancers. TCRdb keeps only in-frame clones here, not all; method: immunoSEQ multiplex PCR. The sample lists roughly 50,000 clones, around 80% occurring once. The specimen was CD4+ or CD8+ T cells sorted from blood, collected in a trial of the OX40 agonist ivuxolimab. The receptors shown here come from an adult with an advanced solid tumor such as melanoma, head and neck, liver or kidney cancer. Each CDR3 is given with its conserved first and last residue. D genes are given only for firm matches. Size tells how often a clone was seen (once, few, many) or the class of an expanded clone, and some rows leave it out.

J: TRBJ2-5
length: 15
D: NA
size: NA
V: TRBV11-3
CDR3: CASSDRGGQGETQYF
DNA: TGTGCCAGCAGCGACAGAGGGGGGCAGGGAGAGACCCAGTACTTC

J: TRBJ2-2
length: 14
D: NA
size: NA
V: TRBV7-8
CDR3: CASSFQGGTGELFF
DNA: TGTGCCAGCAGCTTTCAGGGCGGAACCGGGGAGCTGTTTTTT

J: TRBJ2-7
length: 18
D: TRBD2
size: NA
V: TRBV7-2
CDR3: CASSLSGLAGGPGYEQYF
DNA: TGTGCCAGCAGCCTATCGGGACTAGCGGGAGGGCCCGGGTACGAGCAGTACTTC

J: TRBJ2-1
length: 15
D: TRBD2
size: NA
V: TRBV5-4
CDR3: CASSRSGASYNEQFF
DNA: TGTGCCAGCAGCAGAAGCGGGGCCTCCTACAATGAGCAGTTCTTC

J: TRBJ2-2
length: 13
D: NA
size: once
V: TRBV19
CDR3: CASSIVVTGELFF
DNA: TGTGCCAGTAGTATTGTAGTCACCGGGGAGCTGTTTTTT

J: TRBJ2-1
length: 16
D: TRBD2
size: NA
V: TRBV15
CDR3: CATSRGGGGAENEQFF
DNA: TGTGCCACCAGCAGAGGCGGCGGGGGGGCCGAGAATGAGCAGTTCTTC

J: TRBJ1-3
length: 13
D: NA
size: once
V: TRBV28
CDR3: CASRFQSANTIYF
DNA: TGTGCCAGCAGGTTCCAGTCGGCAAACACCATATATTTT

J: TRBJ1-6
length: 15
D: NA
size: NA
V: TRBV28
CDR3: CASSFIRGRNSPLHF
DNA: TGTGCCAGCAGTTTTATAAGGGGAAGGAATTCACCCCTCCACTTT

J: TRBJ1-1
length: 15
D: NA
size: NA
V: TRBV19
CDR3: CASRGGKGEGTEAFF
DNA: TGTGCCAGTAGGGGAGGTAAGGGTGAAGGCACTGAAGCTTTCTTT

J: TRBJ2-1
length: 16
D: NA
size: NA
V: TRBV18
CDR3: CASSPRAGPSYNEQFF
DNA: TGTGCCAGCTCACCGAGGGCAGGACCCTCCTACAATGAGCAGTTCTTC

J: TRBJ1-2
length: 13
D: NA
size: NA
V: TRBV19
CDR3: CASSITENYGYTF
DNA: TGTGCCAGTAGTATCACAGAAAACTATGGCTACACCTTC

J: TRBJ2-1
length: 16
D: NA
size: NA
V: TRBV5-6
CDR3: CASTNPGTASYNEQFF
DNA: TGTGCCAGCACCAACCCCGGGACGGCATCCTACAATGAGCAGTTCTTC

J: TRBJ2-3
length: 12
D: NA
size: NA
V: TRBV5-6
CDR3: CASSRPADTQYF
DNA: TGTGCCAGCAGCCGGCCCGCAGATACGCAGTATTTT

J: TRBJ1-2
length: 13
D: NA
size: NA
V: TRBV5-1
CDR3: CASSLGRGDGYTF
DNA: TGCGCCAGCAGCTTGGGCAGGGGAGATGGCTACACCTTC

J: TRBJ2-5
length: 14
D: TRBD1
size: NA
V: TRBV5-1
CDR3: CASSPGQTYETQYF
DNA: TGCGCCAGCAGCCCGGGACAGACCTACGAGACCCAGTACTTC

J: TRBJ2-1
length: 13
D: TRBD1
size: NA
V: TRBV6-4
CDR3: CASSQGQGTEQFF
DNA: TGTGCCAGCAGTCAGGGACAGGGGACTGAGCAGTTCTTC

J: TRBJ1-2
length: 13
D: NA
size: NA
V: TRBV5-4
CDR3: CASSPGGDYGYTF
DNA: TGTGCCAGCAGCCCCGGGGGGGACTATGGCTACACCTTC

J: TRBJ1-1
length: 11
D: TRBD1
size: once
V: TRBV7-2
CDR3: CASSTTGKAFF
DNA: TGTGCCAGCAGCACGACAGGGAAAGCTTTCTTT

J: TRBJ2-5
length: 15
D: NA
size: once
V: TRBV7-7
CDR3: CASSLGDSRVWTQYF
DNA: TGTGCCAGCAGCTTAGGGGACTCCAGGGTGTGGACCCAGTACTTC

J: TRBJ2-3
length: 16
D: NA
size: NA
V: TRBV7-2
CDR3: CASSPGTPTPRDTQYF
DNA: TGTGCCAGCAGCCCCGGGACTCCTACACCAAGGGATACGCAGTATTTT

J: TRBJ1-4
length: 13
D: TRBD1
size: NA
V: TRBV2
CDR3: CASTRDRTEKLFF
DNA: TGTGCCAGCACCCGGGACAGGACTGAAAAACTGTTTTTT

J: TRBJ2-3
length: 17
D: TRBD2
size: NA
V: TRBV2
CDR3: CASEPPGLAGATDTQYF
DNA: TGTGCCAGTGAACCCCCGGGACTAGCGGGGGCCACAGATACGCAGTATTTT

J: TRBJ2-7
length: 13
D: TRBD2
size: NA
V: TRBV7-2
CDR3: CASSFGGSKEQYF
DNA: TGTGCCAGCAGCTTCGGCGGGAGTAAGGAGCAGTACTTC

J: TRBJ2-3
length: 12
D: TRBD1
size: NA
V: TRBV5-1
CDR3: CASSLGGTEQYF
DNA: TGCGCCAGCAGCTTGGGGGGGACAGAGCAGTATTTT

J: TRBJ1-2
length: 15
D: TRBD1
size: NA
V: TRBV2
CDR3: CASRTAGQGNYGYTF
DNA: TGTGCCAGCAGGACGGCGGGACAGGGTAACTATGGCTACACCTTC

J: TRBJ2-2
length: 14
D: NA
size: NA
V: TRBV29-1
CDR3: CSVEFNSRPGELFF
DNA: TGCAGCGTTGAATTTAACAGTCGGCCCGGGGAGCTGTTTTTT

J: TRBJ2-5
length: 15
D: NA
size: NA
V: TRBV5-1
CDR3: CASSLAGAAAETQYF
DNA: TGCGCCAGCAGCTTAGCAGGGGCGGCCGCGGAGACCCAGTACTTC

J: TRBJ2-1
length: 17
D: NA
size: few
V: TRBV4-1
CDR3: CASSQVGGGPSYNEQFF
DNA: TGCGCCAGCAGCCAAGTAGGAGGGGGGCCCTCCTACAATGAGCAGTTCTTC

J: TRBJ2-7
length: 17
D: TRBD2
size: NA
V: TRBV28
CDR3: CASSLLGGTSGRHEQYF
DNA: TGTGCCAGCAGTTTATTGGGGGGGACTAGCGGGAGACACGAGCAGTACTTC

J: TRBJ1-1
length: 14
D: NA
size: NA
V: TRBV11-3
CDR3: CASSSGQFGTEAFF
DNA: TGTGCCAGCAGCTCTGGACAGTTCGGGACTGAAGCTTTCTTT

J: TRBJ1-1
length: 15
D: NA
size: NA
V: TRBV6-1
CDR3: CASGQVPPSNTEAFF
DNA: TGTGCCAGTGGCCAGGTGCCTCCATCGAACACTGAAGCTTTCTTT